This T cell receptor (beta chain) stems from a study of CD8 T cells in Susac syndrome. Germline trimming cut 1 base from V and 8 bases from J; bases unmatched to any gene: 9. Germline V gene data show CDR1 as GTSNPN and CDR2 as SVGIG (reference sequence). The CDR3 consists of 15 residues. Random hexamers were used to reverse transcribe an amount of about 0.5 to 1 ug RNA. TCRdb reprocessed the immunoSEQ multiplex PCR reads via MiXCR and lists one record per CDR3 protein. The profile shows approximately 200,000 distinct CDR3 sequences, approximately 94% of them singletons. V usage is TRBV30 and J usage is TRBJ1-2; 11 positions match TRBD1. Sequences were obtained from CD4+ T cells from PBMCs. The TCR was taken from a human donor with multiple sclerosis. The CDR3 here is CAWSGRDRGVRGYTF. In DNA form, the CDR3 reads TGTGCCTGGAGTGGAAGGGACAGGGGGGTCCGCGGCTACACCTTC.